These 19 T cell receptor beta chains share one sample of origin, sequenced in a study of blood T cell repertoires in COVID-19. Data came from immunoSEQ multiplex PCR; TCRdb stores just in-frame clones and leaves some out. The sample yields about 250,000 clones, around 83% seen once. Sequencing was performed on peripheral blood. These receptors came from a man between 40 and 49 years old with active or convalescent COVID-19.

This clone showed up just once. The CDR3 DNA is TGTGCCAGCAGCCAAGGAGTCGCTAATCAGCCCCAGCATTTT. It is translated as CASSQGVANQPQHF. The rearrangement links TRBV14 to TRBJ1-5; D gene ambiguous. The V gene's germline CDR1 is SGHDN and CDR2 FVKESK. V dropped 1 base and J dropped 4 bases, with 8 bases sitting between them. The length of the CDR3 is 14 residues.

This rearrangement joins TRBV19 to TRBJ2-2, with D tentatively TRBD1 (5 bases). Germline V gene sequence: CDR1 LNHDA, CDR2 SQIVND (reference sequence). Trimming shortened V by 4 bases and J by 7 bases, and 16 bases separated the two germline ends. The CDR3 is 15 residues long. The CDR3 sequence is CASSSPFREYGELFF. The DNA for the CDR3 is TGTGCCAGTAGTAGTCCTTTCAGGGAATACGGGGAGCTGTTTTTT.

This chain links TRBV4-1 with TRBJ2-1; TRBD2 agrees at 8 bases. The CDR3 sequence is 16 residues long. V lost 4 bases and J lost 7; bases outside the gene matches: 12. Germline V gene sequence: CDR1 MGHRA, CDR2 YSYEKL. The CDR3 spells CASSPLRSGSSNEQFF. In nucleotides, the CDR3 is TGCGCCAGCAGCCCCCTAAGAAGCGGGAGTAGTAATGAGCAGTTCTTC.

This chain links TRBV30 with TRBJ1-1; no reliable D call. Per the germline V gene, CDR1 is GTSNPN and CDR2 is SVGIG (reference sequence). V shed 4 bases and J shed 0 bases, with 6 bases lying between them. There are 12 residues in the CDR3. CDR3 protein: CAWNRLNTEAFF. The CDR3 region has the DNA TGTGCCTGGAACAGATTGAACACTGAAGCTTTCTTT.

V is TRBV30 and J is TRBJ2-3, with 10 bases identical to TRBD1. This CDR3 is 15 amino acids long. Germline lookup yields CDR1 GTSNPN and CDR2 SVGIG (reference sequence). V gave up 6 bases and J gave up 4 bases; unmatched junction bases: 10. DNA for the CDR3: TGTGCCTGCTCCGCCACCGGGACAGGGGCAGATACGCAGTATTTT. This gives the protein CACSATGTGADTQYF.

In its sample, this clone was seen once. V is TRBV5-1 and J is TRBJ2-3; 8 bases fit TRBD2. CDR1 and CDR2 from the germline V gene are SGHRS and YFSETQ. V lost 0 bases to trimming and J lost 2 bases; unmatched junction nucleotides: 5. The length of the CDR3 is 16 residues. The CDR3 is CASSLEGGLVTDTQYF. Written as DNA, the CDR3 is TGCGCCAGCAGCTTGGAGGGGGGACTAGTCACAGATACGCAGTATTTT.

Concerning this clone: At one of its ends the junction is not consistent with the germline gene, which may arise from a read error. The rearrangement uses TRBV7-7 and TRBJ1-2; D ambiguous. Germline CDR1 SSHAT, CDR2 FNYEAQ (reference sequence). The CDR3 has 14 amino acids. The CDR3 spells CASSLTVSNYGYTF. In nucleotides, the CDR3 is TGTGCTAGCAGCTTAACAGTTTCTAACTATGGCTACACCTTC.

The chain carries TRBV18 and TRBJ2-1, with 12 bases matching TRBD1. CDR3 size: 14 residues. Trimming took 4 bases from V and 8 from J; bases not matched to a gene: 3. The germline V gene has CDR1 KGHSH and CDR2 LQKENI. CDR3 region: CASSLGTGGHEQFF. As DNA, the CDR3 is TGTGCCAGCTCACTAGGGACAGGGGGCCATGAGCAGTTCTTC.

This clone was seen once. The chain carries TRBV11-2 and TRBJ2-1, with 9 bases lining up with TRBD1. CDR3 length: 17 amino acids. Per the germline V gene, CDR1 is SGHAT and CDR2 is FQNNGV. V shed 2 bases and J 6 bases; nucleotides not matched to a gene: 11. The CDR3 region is CASSLTGGTGTLNEQFF. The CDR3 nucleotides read TGTGCCAGCAGCTTAACCGGGGGGACAGGGACACTCAATGAGCAGTTCTTC.

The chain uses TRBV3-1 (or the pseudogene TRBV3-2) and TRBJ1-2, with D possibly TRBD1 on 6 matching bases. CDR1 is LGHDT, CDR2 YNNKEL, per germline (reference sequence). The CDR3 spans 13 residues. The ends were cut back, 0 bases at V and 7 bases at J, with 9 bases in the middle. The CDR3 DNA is TGTGCCAGCAGCCAAGAGGGGGCCGGTGGCTACACCTTC. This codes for CASSQEGAGGYTF.

The CDR3, as DNA: TGCGCCAGCAGCCAAGAGCTCACAGGACAGGGAAGTTTGACTGAAGCTTTCTTT. Translated, it gives CASSQELTGQGSLTEAFF. This chain joins TRBV4-3 and TRBJ1-1, with TRBD1 matching over 8 bases. V lost 0 bases, J lost 5 bases, and 14 bases stayed unmatched. The CDR3 length is 18 residues. Germline V gene lookup returns CDR1 LGHNA and CDR2 YSLEER.

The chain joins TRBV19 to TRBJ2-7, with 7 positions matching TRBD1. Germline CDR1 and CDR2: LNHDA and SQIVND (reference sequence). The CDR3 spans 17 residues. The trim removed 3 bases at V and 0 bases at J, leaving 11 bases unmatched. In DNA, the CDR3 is TGTGCCAGTAGTATCACCCTAACCGGGACAGCCTCCTACGAGCAGTACTTC. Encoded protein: CASSITLTGTASYEQYF.

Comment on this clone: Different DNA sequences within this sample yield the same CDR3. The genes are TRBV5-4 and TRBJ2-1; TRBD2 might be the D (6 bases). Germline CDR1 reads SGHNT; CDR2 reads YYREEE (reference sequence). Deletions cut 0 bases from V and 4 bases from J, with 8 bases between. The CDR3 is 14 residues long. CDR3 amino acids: CASSLGLAYNEQFF. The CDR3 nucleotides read TGTGCCAGCAGCTTGGGGCTAGCGTACAATGAGCAGTTCTTC.

The chain's CDR3 is CASSARTFYSNQPQHF. The CDR3 DNA reads as TGTGCCAGCAGTGCAAGGACTTTTTATAGCAATCAGCCCCAGCATTTT. V is TRBV2 and J is TRBJ1-5, with D hard to call. CDR3 size: 16 residues. Looked up from germline, CDR1 is SNHLY and CDR2 is FYNNEI. V lost 4 bases, J lost 0 bases, and 13 bases lay in between.

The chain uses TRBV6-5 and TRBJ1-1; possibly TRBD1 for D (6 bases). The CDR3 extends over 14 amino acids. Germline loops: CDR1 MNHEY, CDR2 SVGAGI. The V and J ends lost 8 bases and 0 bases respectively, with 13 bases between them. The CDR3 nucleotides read TGTGCCAGCTCCCAAAAGGGGGTGAACACTGAAGCTTTCTTT. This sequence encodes CASSQKGVNTEAFF.

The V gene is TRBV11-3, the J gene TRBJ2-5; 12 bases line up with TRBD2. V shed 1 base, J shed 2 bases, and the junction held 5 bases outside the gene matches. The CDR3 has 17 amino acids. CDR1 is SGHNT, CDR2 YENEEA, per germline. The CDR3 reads CASSLAETSGGQETQYF. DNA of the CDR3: TGTGCCAGCAGCTTAGCGGAGACTAGCGGGGGACAAGAGACCCAGTACTTC.

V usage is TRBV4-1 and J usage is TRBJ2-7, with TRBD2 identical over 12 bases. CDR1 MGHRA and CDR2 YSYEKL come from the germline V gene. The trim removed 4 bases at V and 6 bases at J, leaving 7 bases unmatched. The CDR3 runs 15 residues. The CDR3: CASSPLAGGAGEQYF. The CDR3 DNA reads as TGCGCCAGCAGCCCCCTAGCGGGGGGGGCTGGCGAGCAGTACTTC.

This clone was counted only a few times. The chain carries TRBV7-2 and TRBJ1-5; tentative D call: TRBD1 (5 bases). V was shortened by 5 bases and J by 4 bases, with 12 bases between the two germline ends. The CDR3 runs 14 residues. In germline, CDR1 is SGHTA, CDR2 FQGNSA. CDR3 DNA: TGTGCCAGCAGCCCGCCTCAGGGAAATCAGCCCCAGCATTTT. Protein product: CASSPPQGNQPQHF.

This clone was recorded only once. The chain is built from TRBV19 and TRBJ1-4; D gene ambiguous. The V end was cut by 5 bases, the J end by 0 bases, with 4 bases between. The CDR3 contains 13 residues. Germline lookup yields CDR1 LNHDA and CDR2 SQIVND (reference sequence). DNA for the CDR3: TGTGCCAGTAGTCTTGCAACTAATGAAAAACTGTTTTTT. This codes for CASSLATNEKLFF.